Shown below are 18 T cell receptor beta chains from a single sample sequenced in a study of T cell responses to AZD1222 COVID-19 vaccine. Libraries were prepared by immunoSEQ multiplex PCR; TCRdb keeps only in-frame clonotypes and omits some of them. There are some 150,000 clones in the sample; just over 85% occur only once, and approximately 3.5% lies in the top ten. The specimen comprised peripheral blood, sampled on day 0 of AZD1222 vaccination. The source of these receptors is an adult in good health.

V gene TRBV6-5 combines with J gene TRBJ1-2; 8 bases are shared with TRBD1. The CDR3 loop spans 16 amino acids. Germline V gene sequence: CDR1 MNHEY, CDR2 SVGAGI. With V trimmed by 0 bases and J by 5 bases, 8 bases remained unmatched. CDR3 nucleotides: TGTGCCAGCAGTTACTCGGGGACAGGTTCGTCGTATGGCTACACCTTC. Amino acid sequence: CASSYSGTGSSYGYTF.

The rearrangement uses TRBV11-2 and TRBJ2-1, with 10 bases aligning to TRBD2. V lost 4 bases, J lost 7 bases, and 10 bases stayed unmatched. Germline CDR1 is SGHAT and CDR2 is FQNNGV. CDR3 size: 16 residues. The CDR3 loop reads CASSSLSGRAVNEQFF. Here the CDR3 DNA reads TGTGCCAGCAGCTCTCTAAGCGGGAGGGCCGTTAATGAGCAGTTCTTC.

The chain employs TRBV5-1 and TRBJ1-4; a possible D gene is TRBD1 (5 bases). CDR3 length equals 16 residues. V was trimmed by 3 bases and J by 2 bases, leaving 14 bases between them. Germline CDR1 SGHRS, CDR2 YFSETQ. The CDR3 coding sequence is TGCGCCAGCAGCTCCACAGTGGGGACCACTAATGAAAAACTGTTTTTT. Its translation is CASSSTVGTTNEKLFF.

CDR3 in amino acids: CASSQDRAGYGYTF. The CDR3 DNA is TGCGCCAGCAGCCAAGACAGGGCGGGCTATGGCTACACCTTC. This rearrangement joins TRBV4-3 to TRBJ1-2, with D possibly matching TRBD1 (5 bases). Per the germline V gene, CDR1 is LGHNA and CDR2 is YSLEER. V was pared by 0 bases and J by 4 bases, with 9 bases between. CDR3 length equals 14 residues.

The rearrangement links TRBV7-2 to TRBJ1-5; D is unclear. This CDR3 region has 15 residues. V lost 1 base and J lost 0, with 7 bases in between. Germline V gives CDR1 SGHTA, CDR2 FQGNSA. The CDR3 loop reads CASSLVSVSNQPQHF. CDR3 sequence (DNA): TGTGCCAGCAGCTTAGTTTCGGTTAGCAATCAGCCCCAGCATTTT.

The chain couples TRBV5-4 to TRBJ2-5, with 8 bases lining up with TRBD2. The CDR3 loop spans 15 amino acids. J lost 7 bases, V lost 3 bases, and 11 bases had no gene match. Germline CDR1 and CDR2: SGHNT and YYREEE (reference sequence). CDR3 sequence reads: CASSSDGGGLGTQYF. CDR3 coding DNA: TGTGCCAGCAGCTCGGACGGGGGGGGCCTCGGGACCCAGTACTTC.

This clone has just one count. The chain employs TRBV5-1 and TRBJ2-3; perhaps TRBD2 as D (6 bases). The CDR3 length is 13 residues. Germline assignment: CDR1 SGHRS and CDR2 YFSETQ. Trimming removed 5 bases from V and 8 bases from J, with 15 bases in between. The DNA of the CDR3 is TGCGCCAGCAGGCGGGATAGCGATGGTACGCAGTATTTT. Translation: CASRRDSDGTQYF.

V and J are TRBV7-2 and TRBJ1-2, with 9 bases aligning to TRBD1. The J segment lost 7 bases and the V segment lost 4 bases, leaving 13 bases of the junction unmatched. The CDR3 is 16 amino acids. Germline V CDR1 and CDR2: SGHTA, FQGNSA. The CDR3 here is CASSSFTGTGYGGYTF. For the CDR3, the DNA is TGTGCCAGCAGCTCTTTCACCGGGACAGGGTATGGTGGCTACACCTTC. The entire variable domain, with the rest obtained from reference TRBV7-2 and TRBJ1-2, is as follows: GAGVSQSPSNKVTEKGKDVELRCDPISGHTALYWYRQSLGQGLEFLIYFQGNSAPDKSGLPSDRFSAERTGGSVSTLTIQRTQQEDSAVYLCASSSFTGTGYGGYTFGSGTRLTVV.

V is TRBV19 and J is TRBJ1-3; 9 bases agree with TRBD1. CDR3 length: 15 amino acids. With 6 bases clipped from V and 4 bases from J, the junction kept 7 bases outside the gene matches. CDR1 and CDR2 from the germline V gene are LNHDA and SQIVND (reference sequence). In DNA form, the CDR3 reads TGTGCCAGTAGCCGGGACAGGGCGGAAGGAAACACCATATATTTT. Translated, it gives CASSRDRAEGNTIYF.

This chain uses TRBV19 with TRBJ2-7; 8 bases line up with TRBD2. The V and J ends lost 7 bases and 2 bases, in that order; junction bases with no gene match: 10. The CDR3 covers 15 residues. The germline CDR1 and CDR2 sequences are LNHDA and SQIVND (reference sequence). The chain's CDR3 is CASTPSGSFTYEQYF. The CDR3 nucleotides read TGTGCCAGTACCCCTAGCGGGTCCTTTACCTACGAGCAGTACTTC.

V usage is TRBV3-1 (or the pseudogene TRBV3-2) and J usage is TRBJ2-5, with D unclear. Trimming removed 2 bases from V and 3 bases from J, with 13 bases in between. CDR1 is LGHDT, CDR2 YNNKEL, per germline (reference sequence). This CDR3 spans 15 amino acids. The CDR3 DNA is TGTGCCAGCAGCCAACCTTTTTCGAGTAAAGAGACCCAGTACTTC. It is translated as CASSQPFSSKETQYF.

V is TRBV5-5 and J is TRBJ2-3; D ambiguous. The V and J ends lost 1 base and 4 bases respectively, with 19 bases between them. Germline loops: CDR1 SGHKS, CDR2 YYEKEE (reference sequence). The CDR3 is 17 residues long. The CDR3: CASSLNWAELFADTQYF. The CDR3 DNA reads as TGTGCCAGCAGCTTGAATTGGGCTGAGCTTTTCGCAGATACGCAGTATTTT.

The chain carries TRBV6-5 and TRBJ2-2; D is perhaps TRBD2 (5 bases). The CDR3 totals 15 residues. The germline gives CDR1 MNHEY, CDR2 SVGAGI. V was cut by 6 bases and J by 5 bases, with 16 bases left in between. CDR3 in amino acids: CASRPGSRDTGELFF. The DNA of the CDR3 is TGTGCCAGCAGGCCGGGATCAAGGGATACCGGGGAGCTGTTTTTT.

This clone appeared a few times. The chain links TRBV11-3 to TRBJ2-2; no definite D call. The V and J ends lost 0 bases and 5 bases respectively, with 4 bases between them. From germline, CDR1 is SGHNT and CDR2 YENEEA. The CDR3 extends over 13 amino acids. CDR3 in amino acids: CASSLEGTGELFF. The CDR3 DNA is TGTGCCAGCAGCTTAGAGGGGACCGGGGAGCTGTTTTTT.

The rearrangement links TRBV18 to TRBJ2-7, with D perhaps assigned TRBD1 or TRBD2 (5 bases each). V was pared by 2 bases and J by 3 bases, with 14 bases between. This CDR3 contains 15 residues. Germline values: CDR1 KGHSH, CDR2 LQKENI. CDR3 coding DNA: TGTGCCAGCTCACCAGGGACGGTAATAGTCTACGAGCAGTACTTC. Protein product: CASSPGTVIVYEQYF.

The chain is built from TRBV19 and TRBJ2-5; D perhaps matches TRBD2 (5 bases). The CDR3 contains 16 residues. Looked up from germline, CDR1 is LNHDA and CDR2 is SQIVND (reference sequence). Trimming left V 3 bases short and J 2 bases short, with 16 bases between. The CDR3 bases are TGTGCCAGTAGTATTCCCGGCGGACTTTCTCAAGAGACCCAGTACTTC. Translating gives CASSIPGGLSQETQYF.

This clone was recorded only once. DNA for the CDR3: TGTGCCAGCAGCTTACTCCAGGGGCCCCAACTCATGAACACTGAAGCTTTCTTT. Amino acids: CASSLLQGPQLMNTEAFF. This sequence joins TRBV5-4 and TRBJ1-1; D might be TRBD1 (6 bases). Germline-derived CDR1 and CDR2 are SGHNT and YYREEE (reference sequence). With 2 bases removed from V and 0 bases from J, the gap between germline ends came to 20 bases. The CDR3 extends over 18 amino acids.

V and J are TRBV7-2 and TRBJ1-2; TRBD1 agrees at 7 bases. Germline assignment: CDR1 SGHTA and CDR2 FQGNSA. The ends lost 1 base at V and 8 bases at J; junction bases unmatched: 4. This CDR3 has 13 amino acids. Here the CDR3 DNA reads TGTGCCAGCAGCTTAGACAGGGGAGTCGGCTACACCTTC. This translates into CASSLDRGVGYTF.